A selection of T cell receptor beta chains follows, all from one sample in a study of blood T cell repertoires in COVID-19. Data came from immunoSEQ multiplex PCR; TCRdb stores just in-frame clones and leaves some out. The repertoire includes around 64,000 clones, approximately 91% of them detected once, and roughly 1.7% sits in the top ten. Material: peripheral blood. Every receptor here comes from a human donor in a cohort sampled during active COVID-19. CDR3s include the opening cysteine and the closing phenylalanine or tryptophan. A D gene is named only where the DNA matches it firmly. Expanded clones get a size class; other rows say once, few or many, or leave the size out.

TRBV7-3	NA	NA	TRBJ2-3	CASSLGAAGSTDTQYF	TGTGCCAGCAGCTTAGGAGCCGCGGGAAGCACAGATACGCAGTATTTT
TRBV27	TRBD1	NA	TRBJ1-1	CASSARTGEAFF	TGTGCCAGCAGCGCGAGGACAGGCGAGGCTTTCTTT
TRBV7-9	NA	NA	TRBJ2-5	CASSSGPKSQETQYF	TGTGCCAGCAGCTCAGGTCCGAAGAGCCAAGAGACCCAGTACTTC
TRBV4-1	TRBD2	NA	TRBJ2-3	CASSLRLAGQDTQYF	TGCGCCAGCAGTCTCAGACTAGCGGGACAAGATACGCAGTATTTT
TRBV5-8	NA	NA	TRBJ1-3	CASSLGGSDSGNTIYF	TGTGCCAGCAGCTTGGGCGGTTCAGACTCTGGAAACACCATATATTTT
TRBV7-3	TRBD2	NA	TRBJ2-1	CASSPPSAAGVGNEQFF	TGTGCCAGCAGCCCCCCTTCCGCAGCGGGAGTGGGTAATGAGCAGTTCTTC
TRBV12-3/TRBV12-4	NA	NA	TRBJ1-1	CATSSTGVTEAFF	TGTGCCACCTCATCTACGGGGGTGACTGAAGCTTTCTTT
TRBV24-1	NA	NA	TRBJ1-6	CATSYDSRSPLHF	TGTGCCACCAGCTACGACAGCCGGTCACCCCTCCACTTT
TRBV27	NA	NA	TRBJ1-1	CASRQGRGWNTEAFF	TGTGCCAGCAGACAGGGACGCGGATGGAACACTGAAGCTTTCTTT
TRBV4-3	NA	NA	TRBJ1-5	CASSQDSGGNQPQHF	TGCGCCAGCAGCCAAGATTCAGGGGGCAATCAGCCCCAGCATTTT
TRBV12-5	NA	NA	TRBJ2-5	CASGFAGGSQYF	TGTGCTAGTGGTTTCGCGGGCGGGTCCCAGTACTTC
TRBV5-4	NA	NA	TRBJ2-1	CASTSRGFAEQFF	TGTGCCAGCACCTCGAGGGGGTTTGCTGAGCAGTTCTTC
TRBV19	NA	NA	TRBJ2-5	CASSIAQGKETQYF	TGTGCCAGTAGTATAGCCCAGGGAAAAGAGACCCAGTACTTC
TRBV5-4	TRBD2	NA	TRBJ2-1	CASLKREGYNEQFF	TGTGCCAGCCTAAAGCGGGAGGGATACAATGAGCAGTTCTTC
TRBV27	NA	NA	TRBJ1-1	CASRNEGGNTEAFF	TGTGCCAGCCGAAATGAGGGCGGGAACACTGAAGCTTTCTTT
TRBV19	TRBD1	NA	TRBJ1-1	CASRTGRNTEAFF	TGTGCCTCCAGGACAGGGCGGAACACTGAAGCTTTCTTT
TRBV6-2/TRBV6-3	TRBD1	NA	TRBJ2-7	CASSYPQGANEQYF	TGTGCCAGCAGTTACCCCCAGGGGGCGAACGAGCAGTACTTC
TRBV6-5	NA	NA	TRBJ2-2	CASSYGAESGELFF	TGTGCCAGCAGTTACGGAGCGGAATCCGGGGAGCTGTTTTTT
TRBV5-4	TRBD2	NA	TRBJ2-3	CASSLGGRNTDTQYF	TGTGCCAGCAGCTTGGGCGGGAGGAACACAGATACGCAGTATTTT
TRBV5-6	NA	NA	TRBJ2-7	CASSLIPFSYEQYF	TGTGCCAGCAGCTTGATTCCGTTCTCCTACGAGCAGTACTTC
TRBV7-8	NA	NA	TRBJ2-5	CASSLVTGAEETQYF	TGTGCCAGCAGCTTAGTGACAGGAGCGGAAGAGACCCAGTACTTC
TRBV4-3	NA	NA	TRBJ2-1	CASAPELYNEQFF	TGCGCCAGCGCCCCGGAGTTGTACAATGAGCAGTTCTTC
TRBV5-4	TRBD2	NA	TRBJ2-5	CASSSGTSSSSLQETQYF	TGTGCCAGCAGTTCCGGGACTAGCAGCTCAAGTCTCCAAGAGACCCAGTACTTC
TRBV19	NA	NA	TRBJ2-7	CATSGSYEQYF	TGTGCCACCTCGGGGTCCTACGAGCAGTACTTC
TRBV6-1	NA	NA	TRBJ2-4	CASSEFGLANIQYF	TGTGCCAGCAGTGAGTTTGGTCTAGCCAACATTCAGTACTTC
TRBV27	NA	NA	TRBJ2-7	CASSLSVRGLPYEQYF	TGTGCCAGCAGTTTATCTGTCAGGGGTCTACCCTACGAGCAGTACTTC
TRBV14	NA	NA	TRBJ2-7	CASSQDGIYKYF	TGTGCCAGCAGCCAAGATGGCATTTATAAGTACTTC
TRBV28	NA	NA	TRBJ2-1	CASSPGTRGVSEQFF	TGTGCCAGCAGTCCCGGGACACGAGGAGTTTCGGAGCAGTTCTTC
TRBV7-9	NA	NA	TRBJ2-1	CASSPTLAEGGNEQFF	TGTGCCAGCAGCCCGACCCTAGCGGAGGGGGGCAATGAGCAGTTCTTC
TRBV7-6	NA	NA	TRBJ2-2	CASSSAGTSPGELFF	TGTGCCAGCAGCTCTGCCGGCACTAGTCCCGGGGAGCTGTTTTTT
TRBV6-5	TRBD1	NA	TRBJ1-1	CASSRDSSVTEAFF	TGTGCCAGCAGCCGGGACAGCTCGGTGACTGAAGCTTTCTTT
TRBV7-2	TRBD2	NA	TRBJ2-7	CASSPAGGRYEQYF	TGTGCCAGCAGCCCGGCGGGAGGCCGCTACGAGCAGTACTTC
TRBV28	TRBD2	NA	TRBJ2-7	CASSSGLAGRVSRSWGYEQYF	TGTGCCAGCAGTTCCGGGTTAGCGGGAAGGGTAAGCCGTAGCTGGGGCTACGAGCAGTACTTC
TRBV5-1	NA	NA	TRBJ2-2	CASSLRDSNTGELFF	TGCGCCAGCAGCTTGCGTGACAGTAACACCGGGGAGCTGTTTTTT
TRBV21-1	NA	NA	TRBJ2-1	CASSKGCRTGSYNEQFF	TGTGCCAGCAGCAAAGGGTGCAGGACAGGCTCCTACAATGAGCAGTTCTTC
TRBV19	TRBD2	NA	TRBJ2-3	CASSLGSGRLDTQYF	TGTGCCAGTAGTCTTGGGAGCGGGAGGTTGGATACGCAGTATTTT
TRBV15	TRBD2	NA	TRBJ2-3	CATSRDPKGTRLVTQYF	TGTGCCACCAGCAGAGATCCTAAAGGGACTAGATTAGTTACGCAGTATTTT
TRBV5-4	TRBD1	once	TRBJ1-1	CASSSRQGNTEAFF	TGTGCCAGCAGCTCAAGACAGGGGAACACTGAAGCTTTCTTT
TRBV28	NA	NA	TRBJ1-1	CASRGQGVWTEAFF	TGTGCCAGCAGAGGACAAGGGGTGTGGACTGAAGCTTTCTTT
TRBV4-3	TRBD1	NA	TRBJ2-7	CASSQGQGAITRTYEQYF	TGCGCCAGCAGCCAGGGACAGGGGGCTATAACTAGGACCTACGAGCAGTACTTC
TRBV28	TRBD1	NA	TRBJ2-7	CASRTGGHSYEQYF	TGTGCCAGCAGGACAGGGGGCCATTCCTACGAGCAGTACTTC
TRBV7-8	NA	NA	TRBJ1-5	CASSQGANQPQHF	TGTGCCAGCAGCCAAGGAGCTAATCAGCCCCAGCATTTT
TRBV11-2	TRBD1	NA	TRBJ1-1	CASSSGQGVEAEAFF	TGTGCCAGCAGCTCGGGTCAGGGGGTAGAGGCTGAAGCTTTCTTT
TRBV19	TRBD1	NA	TRBJ1-5	CASRRGDRPNQPQHF	TGTGCCAGTAGGAGGGGGGACAGACCAAATCAGCCCCAGCATTTT
TRBV5-8	NA	NA	TRBJ2-7	CASRRGGPYEQYF	TGTGCCAGCAGACGGGGTGGGCCCTACGAGCAGTACTTC
TRBV27	NA	NA	TRBJ1-1	CASSSRAGTEAFF	TGTGCCAGCAGTAGTAGGGCGGGCACTGAAGCTTTCTTT
TRBV29-1	NA	NA	TRBJ2-1	CSGFGYTYNEQFF	TGCAGCGGTTTCGGGTACACCTACAATGAGCAGTTCTTC
TRBV3-1/TRBV3-2	TRBD1	NA	TRBJ2-7	CASSPAGQGPYEQYF	TGTGCCAGCAGCCCCGCGGGACAGGGGCCCTACGAGCAGTACTTC
TRBV7-6	TRBD2	NA	TRBJ2-1	CASSAAPGHRTSGFPNEQFF	TGTGCCAGCAGCGCAGCACCGGGACATAGGACTAGCGGGTTCCCCAATGAGCAGTTCTTC
TRBV25-1	NA	NA	TRBJ2-2	CASSELIGSGGELFF	TGTGCCAGCAGTGAATTGATAGGTTCCGGGGGGGAGCTGTTTTTT